The 17 T cell receptor beta chains below were found in one sample sequenced in a study of T cell responses to AZD1222 COVID-19 vaccine (dated by TCRdb to the early 2020s). Preparation of the library involved the immunoSEQ multiplex PCR assay. This is the immuneACCESS table as TCRdb keeps it, with only in-frame sequences that have V and J called. A part of the clones is gone; compared with another copy, unresolved V genes explain less than half, and the rest is unexplained. Counted in this sample were fewer than 150,000 clones; 89% of them appeared once. 4% to 5% of the sample is held by the ten biggest clonotypes. The time point label, as the study defines it: baseline before first vaccination. The source was peripheral blood, collected on day 0 of AZD1222 vaccination. These receptors were collected from an adult in good health.

The gene calls are TRBV29-1 and TRBJ1-4, with 9 positions matching TRBD1. The CDR3 runs 13 residues. CDR1 is SQVTM, CDR2 ANQGSEA, per germline. The junction had 3 bases not matched to a gene; V was cut back by 6 bases and J by 4 bases. For the CDR3, the DNA is TGCAGCGTAGGGACAGGGTTTAATGAAAAACTGTTTTTT. Its translation is CSVGTGFNEKLFF. Filled out from reference TRBV29-1 and TRBJ1-4, the complete variable domain reads SAVISQKPSRDICQRGTSLTIQCQVDSQVTMMFWYRQQPGQSLTLIATANQGSEATYESGFVIDKFPISRPNLTFSTLTVSNMSPEDSSIYLCSVGTGFNEKLFFGSGTQLSVL.

The chain employs TRBV30 and TRBJ1-2; tentatively, D is TRBD1 (5 bases). The length of the CDR3 is 16 residues. Per germline, CDR1 GTSNPN and CDR2 SVGIG (reference sequence). V gave up 0 bases and J gave up 7 bases, with 21 bases separating them. The CDR3 spells CAWSVSLGTGRSGYTF. The CDR3 region has the DNA TGTGCCTGGAGTGTATCGCTTGGAACAGGCAGGAGTGGCTACACCTTC.

This chain joins TRBV28 and TRBJ1-2, with TRBD1 matching over 8 bases. Germline V gene sequence: CDR1 MDHEN, CDR2 SYDVKM. After removal of 3 bases from V and 3 bases from J, the junction contained 3 bases not matched to a gene. The CDR3 runs 14 residues. This CDR3 reads CASSFGQGYYGYTF. The CDR3 DNA follows: TGTGCCAGCAGTTTCGGACAGGGCTACTATGGCTACACCTTC.

This sequence joins TRBV7-8 and TRBJ2-5; the match to TRBD2 covers 15 bases. Trimming cost V 1 base and J 4 bases; bases outside gene matches: 1. CDR1 and CDR2 (germline): SGHVS, FQNEAQ. The CDR3 totals 16 residues. DNA for the CDR3: TGTGCCAGCAGCTTAGGGGGACTAGCGGGAGGAGAGACCCAGTACTTC. It codes for CASSLGGLAGGETQYF.

The chain combines TRBV19 with TRBJ1-1; no reliable D call. Per germline, CDR1 LNHDA and CDR2 SQIVND (reference sequence). The CDR3 contains 18 residues. The ends were cut back, 5 bases at V and 0 bases at J, with 22 bases in the middle. CDR3 coding DNA: TGTGCCAGTAGTGCCAACGCCCCTCCGAGGGCCCTGAACACTGAAGCTTTCTTT. It translates to CASSANAPPRALNTEAFF.

The J gene is TRBJ2-7, the V gene TRBV2; D call uncertain. Per the germline V gene, CDR1 is SNHLY and CDR2 is FYNNEI. This CDR3 contains 11 residues. Trimming shortened V by 0 bases and J by 9 bases, and 6 bases separated the two germline ends. CDR3 DNA: TGTGCCAGCAGTGAAGCTGTCGGGCAGTACTTC. Translated, it gives CASSEAVGQYF.

This clone was detected only a few times. This chain uses TRBV11-2 with TRBJ2-7; unclear D gene. CDR1 SGHAT and CDR2 FQNNGV come from the germline V gene. The length of the CDR3 is 13 residues. The ends were cut back, 0 bases at V and 4 bases at J, with 7 bases in the middle. The CDR3 region has the DNA TGTGCCAGCAGCTTAGAAGGAGTATACGAGCAGTACTTC. This translates into CASSLEGVYEQYF.

The chain combines TRBV29-1 with TRBJ1-1; D is undetermined. Trimming shortened V by 4 bases and J by 1 base, and 10 bases separated the two germline ends. In germline, CDR1 is SQVTM, CDR2 ANQGSEA. The CDR3 has 13 amino acids. The CDR3 DNA sequence: TGCAGCGTTGTGGCCAACGCGAACACTGAAGCTTTCTTT. It yields the protein CSVVANANTEAFF. The complete variable domain, with remaining parts taken from reference TRBV29-1 and TRBJ1-1, reads SAVISQKPSRDICQRGTSLTIQCQVDSQVTMMFWYRQQPGQSLTLIATANQGSEATYESGFVIDKFPISRPNLTFSTLTVSNMSPEDSSIYLCSVVANANTEAFFGQGTRLTVV.

The chain combines TRBV7-3 with TRBJ2-5; 15 positions match TRBD2. This CDR3 region has 20 residues. Losses at the gene ends were 5 bases for V and 4 bases for J; bases not matched to a gene: 17. Per germline, CDR1 SGHTA and CDR2 FQGTGA. The CDR3 loop reads CASSPPPGLAGGRWPETQYF. Written as DNA, the CDR3 is TGTGCCAGCAGCCCACCCCCGGGACTAGCGGGAGGACGGTGGCCAGAGACCCAGTACTTC.

V gene TRBV19 combines with J gene TRBJ2-1; TRBD1 or TRBD2 may be the D gene (5 bases each). This CDR3 contains 14 residues. The V and J ends lost 4 bases and 8 bases respectively, with 15 bases between them. Germline lookup yields CDR1 LNHDA and CDR2 SQIVND (reference sequence). CDR3 coding DNA: TGTGCCAGTAGTAGTCCAGGGAGATTCGATGAGCAGTTCTTC. Translated, it gives CASSSPGRFDEQFF. Combining the CDR3 with reference TRBV19 and TRBJ2-1 gives the whole variable domain DGGITQSPKYLFRKEGQNVTLSCEQNLNHDAMYWYRQDPGQGLRLIYYSQIVNDFQKGDIAEGYSVSREKKESFPLTVTSAQKNPTAFYLCASSSPGRFDEQFFGPGTRLTVL.

The genes are TRBV28 and TRBJ2-7; possibly TRBD1 for D (6 bases). Trimming left V 4 bases short and J 3 bases short, with 19 bases between. Germline V gene sequence: CDR1 MDHEN, CDR2 SYDVKM. The CDR3 sequence is 16 residues long. In nucleotides, the CDR3 is TGTGCCAGCAGTTCCGTCCGGGACACCGGTTTCTACGAGCAGTACTTC. It specifies CASSSVRDTGFYEQYF.

The genes are TRBV18 and TRBJ2-1; D gene unclear. Germline CDR1 and CDR2: KGHSH and LQKENI. V lost 6 bases, J lost 3 bases, and 15 bases lay in between. The CDR3 is made up of 15 amino acids. The CDR3 loop reads CASSSGPVDYNEQFF. The CDR3 DNA is TGTGCCAGCTCGTCCGGACCGGTGGACTACAATGAGCAGTTCTTC.

This chain uses TRBV20-1 with TRBJ2-7; D is unclear. The CDR3 spans 13 residues. Germline values: CDR1 DFQATT, CDR2 SNEGSKA (reference sequence). V lost 3 bases, J lost 3 bases, and 12 bases lay in between. The CDR3 DNA follows: TGCAGTGCTAGTAAGGGCAGCCTCTACGAGCAGTACTTC. It codes for CSASKGSLYEQYF.

The V call is TRBV28, the J call TRBJ1-2, with 7 nucleotides matching TRBD1. Germline CDR1 MDHEN, CDR2 SYDVKM. Trimming at V came to 7 bases and at J to 0 bases, leaving 8 bases not matched to a gene. The CDR3 covers 15 residues. The CDR3 coding sequence is TGTGCCAGCACCGCAGGGACAGCCGCTAACTATGGCTACACCTTC. It codes for CASTAGTAANYGYTF.

The V and J genes are TRBV30 and TRBJ1-4; 8 positions agree with TRBD1. The CDR3 sequence is 14 residues long. Trimming cost V 2 bases and J 7 bases; bases outside gene matches: 6. CDR1 and CDR2 (germline): GTSNPN, SVGIG (reference sequence). The CDR3 nucleotides read TGTGCCTGGAGTCGACAGGGGCTTGGTGAAAAACTGTTTTTT. Translated: CAWSRQGLGEKLFF.

The chain carries TRBV29-1 and TRBJ2-5; 8 nucleotides line up with TRBD1. CDR3 length: 14 residues. Germline CDR1 SQVTM, CDR2 ANQGSEA. J gave up 5 bases and V 4 bases, and 9 bases lay outside the gene matches. CDR3 region: CSVVRTGPLETQYF. For the CDR3, the DNA is TGCAGCGTTGTGCGGACAGGGCCTCTTGAGACCCAGTACTTC.

V is TRBV5-1 and J is TRBJ1-2; D not certain. Germline lookup yields CDR1 SGHRS and CDR2 YFSETQ. V was clipped by 1 base and J by 6 bases, with 16 bases between them. The CDR3 covers 15 residues. CDR3 sequence reads: CASSLYRSVGDGYTF. The CDR3 DNA reads TGCGCCAGCAGCTTGTACCGTTCAGTTGGAGATGGCTACACCTTC.